These T cell receptor beta chains were read from a single sample in a study of TIL therapy for anti-PD-1-resistant metastatic lung cancer. Assay used: immunoSEQ multiplex PCR; TCRdb lists only in-frame clones, some missing. The table shows tens of thousands of clones, with under 80% occurring only once. The starting material was tumor tissue, obtained at baseline. The receptors were sampled from a woman aged 30 to 85 with non-small cell lung cancer. The conserved cysteine and the conserved F or W are not part of the CDR3 here. Each record gives: V gene, CDR3 length, CDR3 protein.

>TRBV19|13
ARIPAGGAGTEAF
>TRBV19|13
ASSISVTGPQPQH
>TRBV6-1|12
ASRGGKNTGELF
>TRBV7-9|12
ASSLEVGGYGYT
>TRBV6-5|9
ASSKNYEQY
>TRBV7-6|11
ASSLGKNTEAF
>TRBV6-1|14
ASSAATGLAGDTQY
>TRBV2|12
ASSSGRDRSEQF
>TRBV5-1|11
ASSLAGAREQF
>TRBV29-1|11
SALFRGNNEQF
>TRBV6-1|16
ASSEEVRPNGLYNEQF
>TRBV14|12
ASSLAGGLVAQY
>TRBV6-1|13
ASSVSIRSGTEAF
>TRBV14|13
ASNKGQTRTGELF
>TRBV19|15
ASSRSLGQGGYNEQF
>TRBV7-2|13
ASSSRGGTEETQY
>TRBV5-4|11
ASSFGGGKGYT
>TRBV5-1|13
ASSLQSWTVYEQY